What follows is one T cell receptor (beta chain) and its context. What it recognizes is unknown. This record belongs to a study of T cell responses to AZD1222 COVID-19 vaccine. Across the study: Both about-4-week and about-12-week second-dose recipients were combined.

The repertoire was sequenced with immunoSEQ multiplex PCR; TCRdb's copy has only in-frame clones and lacks some. The sample shows 150,000 or so clones, about nine tenths of them seen only once. Study-level points and caveats: An increase in Spike-specific TCR breadth and depth was observed after two AZD1222 doses.

The CDR3 sequence is 14 residues long. Trimming shortened V by 5 bases and J by 9 bases, and 17 bases separated the two germline ends. Germline V CDR1 and CDR2: SEHNR, FQNEAQ (reference sequence). The receptor was isolated from an adult in good health. Source: peripheral blood, taken on day 0 of AZD1222 vaccination. The rearrangement links TRBV7-9 to TRBJ2-1; unclear D gene. The CDR3 protein is CASSPLGAGTEQFF. Written as DNA, the CDR3 is TGTGCCAGCAGCCCTTTGGGTGCAGGCACTGAGCAGTTCTTC.